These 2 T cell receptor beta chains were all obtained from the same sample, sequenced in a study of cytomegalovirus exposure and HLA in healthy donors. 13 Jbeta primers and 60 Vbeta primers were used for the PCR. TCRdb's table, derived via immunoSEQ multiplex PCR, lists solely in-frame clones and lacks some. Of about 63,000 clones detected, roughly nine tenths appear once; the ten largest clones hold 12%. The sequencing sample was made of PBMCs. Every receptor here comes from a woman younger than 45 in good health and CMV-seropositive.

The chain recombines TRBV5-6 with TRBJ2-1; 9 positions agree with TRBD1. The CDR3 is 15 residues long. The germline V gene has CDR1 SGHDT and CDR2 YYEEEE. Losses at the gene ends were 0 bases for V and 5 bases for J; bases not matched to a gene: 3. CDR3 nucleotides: TGTGCCAGCAGCTTGGCCGGGACAGGGAACAATGAGCAGTTCTTC. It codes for CASSLAGTGNNEQFF.

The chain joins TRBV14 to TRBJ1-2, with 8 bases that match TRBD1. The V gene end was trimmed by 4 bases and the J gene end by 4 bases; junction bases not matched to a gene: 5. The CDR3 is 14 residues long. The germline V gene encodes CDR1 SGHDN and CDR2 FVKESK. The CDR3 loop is CASSLRTGTYGYTF. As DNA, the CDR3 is TGTGCCAGCAGCCTCAGGACAGGGACCTATGGCTACACCTTC.